Listed here are 14 T cell receptor beta chains from one sample, sequenced in a study of blood T cell repertoires in COVID-19. Repertoires were generated with immunoSEQ multiplex PCR, while TCRdb's copy carries only in-frame clones and drops some. The table includes about 220,000 clones, just under 85% detected once. The sample taken for sequencing was PBMCs or T cells enriched from blood (not recorded which). These receptors came from a man aged 40-49 years who had recovered from COVID-19.

The V and J genes are TRBV5-1 and TRBJ2-7; the D gene is possibly TRBD2 (6 bases). The V gene's germline CDR1 is SGHRS and CDR2 YFSETQ. Deletions cut 7 bases from V and 0 bases from J, with 14 bases between. The length of the CDR3 is 14 residues. CDR3 sequence reads: CASALATYSYEQYF. CDR3 DNA sequence: TGCGCCAGCGCTCTAGCGACATACTCCTACGAGCAGTACTTC.

The CDR3 protein is CASSITGASGANVLTF. CDR3 in DNA: TGTGCCAGCAGCATCACAGGTGCCTCTGGGGCCAACGTCCTGACTTTC. The genes are TRBV5-8 and TRBJ2-6, with D possibly matching TRBD1 (5 bases). The CDR3 is 16 amino acids. Trimming cost V 4 bases and J 0 bases, with 11 bases left between them. The germline V gene has CDR1 SGHTS and CDR2 YDEGEE.

This CDR3 is CASSSRDRGEKLFF. CDR3 DNA sequence: TGTGCCAGCTCGTCCCGGGACAGGGGTGAAAAACTGTTTTTT. The V gene is TRBV18, the J gene TRBJ1-4, with 10 bases aligning to TRBD1. Trimming at V came to 6 bases and at J to 7 bases, leaving 5 bases not matched to a gene. CDR1 KGHSH and CDR2 LQKENI come from the germline V gene. This CDR3 contains 14 residues.

The V gene is TRBV3-1 (or the pseudogene TRBV3-2), the J gene TRBJ2-3, with 7 positions matching TRBD2. The J segment lost 8 bases and the V segment lost 4 bases, leaving 9 bases of the junction unmatched. CDR3 length equals 14 residues. Germline V lookup: CDR1 LGHDT, CDR2 YNNKEL (reference sequence). CDR3 residues: CASSLAGDQGTQYF. CDR3 nucleotides: TGTGCCAGCAGCCTGGCGGGAGACCAGGGTACGCAGTATTTT.

The V call is TRBV4-3, the J call TRBJ1-4; D remains unclear. Germline CDR1 reads LGHNA; CDR2 reads YSLEER. Trimming removed 2 bases from V and 2 bases from J, with 12 bases in between. The CDR3 extends over 16 amino acids. CDR3 sequence reads: CASSQRHSATNEKLFF. The CDR3 bases are TGCGCCAGCAGCCAACGACACTCTGCGACTAATGAAAAACTGTTTTTT.

V gene TRBV5-4 combines with J gene TRBJ1-1; perhaps TRBD1 as D (6 bases). The CDR3 extends over 14 amino acids. Trimming took 3 bases from V and 4 from J, leaving 13 bases between them. CDR1 SGHNT and CDR2 YYREEE come from the germline V gene (reference sequence). In DNA form, the CDR3 reads TGTGCCAGCAGCTCTCGACAGGATGGCACTGAAGCTTTCTTT. It encodes CASSSRQDGTEAFF.

This clone was counted only a few times. The chain employs TRBV28 and TRBJ1-6, with 7 bases fitting TRBD1. CDR3 length equals 13 residues. J lost 11 bases, V lost 6 bases, and 7 bases had no gene match. Germline V gene data show CDR1 as MDHEN and CDR2 as SYDVKM. The CDR3 here is CASRRQGSPPLHF. Here the CDR3 DNA reads TGTGCCAGCAGACGACAGGGTTCCCCACCCCTCCACTTT.

A single count supports this clone. The rearrangement uses TRBV5-1 and TRBJ1-1, with D tentatively TRBD1 (6 bases). The CDR3 consists of 16 residues. The V and J ends lost 4 bases and 2 bases respectively, with 18 bases between them. Germline V lookup: CDR1 SGHRS, CDR2 YFSETQ. The CDR3 sequence is CASSVQGGGPNTEAFF. CDR3 nucleotides: TGCGCCAGCAGCGTGCAGGGAGGGGGACCTAACACTGAAGCTTTCTTT.

This clone was found once. The rearrangement links TRBV5-1 to TRBJ2-1; 8 bases agree with TRBD2. The J segment lost 3 bases and the V segment lost 4 bases, leaving 9 bases of the junction unmatched. CDR3 length: 16 amino acids. CDR1 and CDR2 from the germline V gene are SGHRS and YFSETQ. The CDR3 DNA follows: TGCGCCAGCAGCCTTCCGTTAGCGGGAAACTACAATGAGCAGTTCTTC. This translates into CASSLPLAGNYNEQFF.

The V gene is TRBV7-9, the J gene TRBJ2-5, with D possibly TRBD2 on 5 matching bases. The V end lost 6 bases, the J end lost 5 bases, and 19 bases lay between the germline ends. Germline loops: CDR1 SEHNR, CDR2 FQNEAQ (reference sequence). The CDR3 has 15 residues. CDR3 bases: TGTGCCAGCAGTTTCGGGAATTCAATGGGGGAGACCCAGTACTTC. It codes for CASSFGNSMGETQYF.

The J gene is TRBJ2-2, the V gene TRBV24-1; TRBD1 might be the D (7 bases). Trimming removed 3 bases at V and 1 base at J, with 8 bases between. The germline V gene has CDR1 KGHDR and CDR2 SFDVKD. CDR3 size: 15 residues. CDR3 nucleotides: TGTGCCACCAGTGATCAGGGGGGGAACACCGGGGAGCTGTTTTTT. It is translated as CATSDQGGNTGELFF.

The chain couples TRBV5-1 to TRBJ2-7; 7 bases align to TRBD1. CDR3 size: 15 residues. The J segment lost 0 bases and the V segment lost 1 base, leaving 4 bases of the junction unmatched. Germline lookup yields CDR1 SGHRS and CDR2 YFSETQ. DNA of the CDR3: TGCGCCAGCAGCTTGACCGGACAGGTCTCCTACGAGCAGTACTTC. Translation: CASSLTGQVSYEQYF.

This clone was seen only once. The chain is built from TRBV7-9 and TRBJ1-4, with D tentatively TRBD1 (5 bases). CDR3 size: 14 residues. From germline, CDR1 is SEHNR and CDR2 FQNEAQ (reference sequence). Deletions cut 2 bases from V and 8 bases from J, with 12 bases between. Here the CDR3 DNA reads TGTGCCAGCAGCTTATTCCAGGGTGGGGAAAAACTGTTTTTT. Translated: CASSLFQGGEKLFF.

The chain employs TRBV5-6 and TRBJ2-7, with D tentatively TRBD1 (5 bases). V dropped 0 bases and J dropped 5 bases, with 15 bases sitting between them. The CDR3 length is 15 residues. Germline assignment: CDR1 SGHDT and CDR2 YYEEEE. The CDR3 coding sequence is TGTGCCAGCAGCTTGGATCAGGGATTCCATCACGAGCAGTACTTC. Residues: CASSLDQGFHHEQYF.